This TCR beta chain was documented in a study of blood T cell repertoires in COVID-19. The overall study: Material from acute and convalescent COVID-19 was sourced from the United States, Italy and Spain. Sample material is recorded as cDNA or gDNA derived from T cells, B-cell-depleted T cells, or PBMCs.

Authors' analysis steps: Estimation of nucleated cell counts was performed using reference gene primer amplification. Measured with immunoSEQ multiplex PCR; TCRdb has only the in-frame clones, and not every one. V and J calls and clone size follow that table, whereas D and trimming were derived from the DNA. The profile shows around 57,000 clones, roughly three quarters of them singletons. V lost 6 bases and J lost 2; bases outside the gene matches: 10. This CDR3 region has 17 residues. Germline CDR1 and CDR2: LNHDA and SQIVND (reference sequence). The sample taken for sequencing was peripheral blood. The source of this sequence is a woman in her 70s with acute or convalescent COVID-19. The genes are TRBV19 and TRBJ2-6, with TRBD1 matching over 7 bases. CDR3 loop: CASRIYGTVTGANVLTF. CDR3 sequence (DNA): TGTGCCAGTAGAATATACGGGACAGTCACTGGGGCCAACGTCCTGACTTTC.